These 28 T cell receptor beta chains were all obtained from the same sample, sequenced in a study of shared clonotypes between healthy human individuals. Libraries were prepared by immunoSEQ multiplex PCR; TCRdb keeps only in-frame clonotypes and omits some of them. Of around 700,000 clones in the sample, about 74% were seen once. Material: memory CD4+ T cells sorted from blood. This sample's subset: CD45RA-negative fraction. The receptors originated from a woman aged 25 to 39 in good health.

The chain carries TRBV5-5 and TRBJ2-5, with D possibly TRBD2 on 6 matching bases. Trimming pared 0 bases from V and 11 bases from J, leaving 11 bases between. Germline values: CDR1 SGHKS, CDR2 YYEKEE (reference sequence). This CDR3 spans 12 amino acids. In DNA form, the CDR3 reads TGTGCCAGCAGCTTGGCCTGGGGGGAGCAGTACTTC. This gives the protein CASSLAWGEQYF.

The V gene is TRBV21-1, the J gene TRBJ2-7; TRBD1 is the table's D call, not checked against the DNA. TRBV21-1 is noted as a pseudogene. This CDR3 region has 18 residues. Here the CDR3 DNA reads TGTGCCAGCAGCAACTTGGGCAGGGAAGGTTATCCACACTACGAGCAGTACTTC. Amino acids: CASSNLGREGYPHYEQYF.

The chain employs TRBV21-1 and TRBJ2-1; TRBD1 is the table's D call and was not checked against the DNA. TRBV21-1 is a documented pseudogene. The length of the CDR3 is 12 residues. Here the CDR3 reads CASSKGAHEQFF. The CDR3 nucleotides read TGTGCCAGCAGCAAAGGGGCCCATGAGCAGTTCTTC.

With respect to this clone: Other DNA sequences in this specimen translate into the identical CDR3. The gene calls are TRBV5-1 and TRBJ2-1, with no clear D. The CDR3 contains 12 residues. V gave up 0 bases and J gave up 7 bases, with 5 bases separating them. In germline, CDR1 is SGHRS, CDR2 YFSETQ. CDR3 sequence (DNA): TGCGCCAGCAGCTTGGCCTCTAATGAGCAGTTCTTC. This codes for CASSLASNEQFF.

This chain links TRBV4-2 with TRBJ1-3, with 7 positions matching TRBD1. The trim removed 3 bases at V and 0 bases at J, leaving 8 bases unmatched. The CDR3 sequence is 17 residues long. CDR1 is LGHNA and CDR2 is YNFKEQ in the germline V gene. CDR3 DNA sequence: TGTGCCAGCAGCCACACTACGACAGGGATCTCTGGAAACACCATATATTTT. Protein sequence: CASSHTTTGISGNTIYF.

The chain combines TRBV27 with TRBJ2-4, with a possible D match to TRBD2 (5 bases). Germline V gene lookup returns CDR1 MNHEY and CDR2 SMNVEV (reference sequence). The CDR3 loop spans 15 amino acids. V lost 4 bases and J lost 0, with 10 bases in between. CDR3 coding DNA: TGTGCCAGCAGTTCGGCCGGACTAGCCAAAAACATTCAGTACTTC. It is translated as CASSSAGLAKNIQYF.

This chain joins TRBV28 and TRBJ2-3; possibly TRBD2 for D (6 bases). The CDR3 is 14 amino acids. With 5 bases removed from V and 2 bases from J, the gap between germline ends came to 11 bases. Germline V lookup: CDR1 MDHEN, CDR2 SYDVKM. This CDR3 is CASSRGTHTDTQYF. The CDR3 bases are TGTGCCAGCAGTCGAGGGACTCACACAGATACGCAGTATTTT.

J is TRBJ1-2 and V is TRBV4-1; TRBD1 is a possible D gene (6 bases). Trimming stripped 1 base from V and 7 bases from J, with 16 bases between. The CDR3 is 15 residues long. The germline V gene encodes CDR1 MGHRA and CDR2 YSYEKL. The CDR3 bases are TGCGCCAGCAGCCAAGTGGGGACAAACCACCGTGGCTACACCTTC. As protein: CASSQVGTNHRGYTF.

This clone showed up just a few times. The gene calls are TRBV7-8 and TRBJ2-1, with 7 positions matching TRBD1. Germline-derived CDR1 and CDR2 are SGHVS and FQNEAQ. V was clipped by 6 bases and J by 15 bases; unmatched bases: 8. CDR3 length: 11 residues. The CDR3 here is CASRRDRDLFF. Written as DNA, the CDR3 is TGTGCCAGCAGACGTGACAGGGACCTGTTCTTC.

At least ten counts were recorded for this clone. The V gene is TRBV27, the J gene TRBJ2-1, with 9 bases that match TRBD2. Germline V gene sequence: CDR1 MNHEY, CDR2 SMNVEV (reference sequence). The CDR3 is 15 residues long. Trimming took 3 bases from V and 6 from J; bases not matched to a gene: 6. The CDR3 DNA reads TGTGCCAGCAGTTTTATGACTAGCGGAGTCAATGAGCAGTTCTTC. Translating gives CASSFMTSGVNEQFF.

The chain employs TRBV5-1 and TRBJ2-5; maybe TRBD2 (6 bases). V was pared by 2 bases and J by 5 bases, with 16 bases between. From germline, CDR1 is SGHRS and CDR2 YFSETQ. The CDR3 runs 15 residues. The CDR3 here is CASSLSGTFVETQYF. CDR3 DNA: TGCGCCAGCAGCTTAAGTGGGACTTTCGTGGAGACCCAGTACTTC.

The gene calls are TRBV6-6 and TRBJ2-4; D is unclear. V was cut by 4 bases and J by 6 bases, with 19 bases left in between. The length of the CDR3 is 16 residues. Germline V CDR1 and CDR2: MNHNY, SVGAGI (reference sequence). The CDR3 here is CASSFQAHLKLNIQYF. In DNA form, the CDR3 reads TGTGCCAGCAGTTTCCAGGCCCACCTGAAATTAAACATTCAGTACTTC.

V is TRBV5-1 and J is TRBJ2-1; TRBD2 agrees at 9 bases. Germline-derived CDR1 and CDR2 are SGHRS and YFSETQ. J gave up 3 bases and V 4 bases, and 2 bases lay outside the gene matches. There are 14 residues in the CDR3. CDR3 nucleotides: TGCGCCAGCAGCGAAGCGGGAGGCTACAATGAGCAGTTCTTC. Its protein is CASSEAGGYNEQFF.

The CDR3 is CASSTTGDDYEQYF. The CDR3 DNA is TGTGCCAGCAGCACCACAGGGGACGACTACGAGCAGTACTTC. The chain has TRBV7-2 and TRBJ2-7, with 7 bases fitting TRBD1. The CDR3 consists of 14 residues. Germline trimming cut 5 bases from V and 3 bases from J; bases unmatched to any gene: 7. Germline values: CDR1 SGHTA, CDR2 FQGNSA.

This clone was counted between two and nine times. V and J are TRBV28 and TRBJ1-5; D gene ambiguous. V lost 1 base to trimming and J lost 1 base, with 5 bases between them. The CDR3 sequence is 14 residues long. Germline V gene data show CDR1 as MDHEN and CDR2 as SYDVKM. The CDR3 protein is CASSLFSSNQPQHF. CDR3 sequence (DNA): TGTGCCAGCAGTTTATTCTCCAGCAATCAGCCCCAGCATTTT. Complete variable domain (other parts from reference TRBV28 and TRBJ1-5): DVKVTQSSRYLVKRTGEKVFLECVQDMDHENMFWYRQDPGLGLRLIYFSYDVKMKEKGDIPEGYSVSREKKERFSLILESASTNQTSMYLCASSLFSSNQPQHFGDGTRLSIL.

The rearrangement uses TRBV5-1 and TRBJ1-2; D remains ambiguous. The CDR3 loop spans 14 amino acids. The germline CDR1 and CDR2 sequences are SGHRS and YFSETQ. Deletions cut 4 bases from V and 4 bases from J, with 14 bases between. The chain's CDR3 is CASSLAPGPYGYTF. The CDR3 DNA reads TGCGCCAGCAGCCTCGCTCCAGGACCCTATGGCTACACCTTC.

For this clone: Other DNA sequences within the sample encode an identical CDR3. This chain joins TRBV5-1 and TRBJ2-6; 7 positions match TRBD1. Germline V gives CDR1 SGHRS, CDR2 YFSETQ. The CDR3 totals 15 residues. Germline trimming cut 4 bases from V and 0 bases from J; bases unmatched to any gene: 1. CDR3 in DNA: TGCGCCAGCAGCCCAGGGGGCTCTGGGGCCAACGTCCTGACTTTC. Translation: CASSPGGSGANVLTF.

This clone was counted only a few times. The J gene is TRBJ1-4, the V gene TRBV5-1, with unresolved D. Trimming took off 0 bases at V and 4 bases at J, with 10 bases between the two ends. Per the germline V gene, CDR1 is SGHRS and CDR2 is YFSETQ. The CDR3 runs 15 residues. The CDR3 sequence: CASSLGYRLNEKLFF. In DNA, the CDR3 is TGCGCCAGCAGCTTGGGGTACAGACTTAATGAAAAACTGTTTTTT.

The chain's CDR3 is CASSSGDWRVNTEAFF. CDR3 coding DNA: TGTGCCAGCAGCTCCGGGGATTGGAGGGTAAACACTGAAGCTTTCTTT. The chain uses TRBV11-3 and TRBJ1-1, with D hard to call. Germline CDR1 is SGHNT and CDR2 is YENEEA. This CDR3 region has 16 residues. V lost 4 bases and J lost 2, with 17 bases in between.

The chain has TRBV6-1 and TRBJ1-1, with 7 bases fitting TRBD1. This CDR3 is 15 amino acids long. Germline V gene sequence: CDR1 MNHNS, CDR2 SASEGT. V was pared by 2 bases and J by 3 bases, with 6 bases of the junction left unmatched. The CDR3 DNA is TGTGCCAGCAGTGAACCCGGGACAGCTGACACTGAAGCTTTCTTT. Residues: CASSEPGTADTEAFF.

The rearrangement links TRBV7-9 to TRBJ2-1; D possibly matches TRBD1 or TRBD2 (5 bases each). Germline V CDR1 and CDR2: SEHNR, FQNEAQ (reference sequence). CDR3 size: 15 residues. The V and J ends lost 6 bases and 3 bases respectively, with 15 bases between them. The DNA for the CDR3 is TGTGCCAGCAGACCAGGGTCGGGGAACTACAATGAGCAGTTCTTC. The encoded protein is CASRPGSGNYNEQFF. Full variable domain (rest looked up from reference TRBV7-9 and TRBJ2-1): DTGVSQNPRHKITKRGQNVTFRCDPISEHNRLYWYRQTLGQGPEFLTYFQNEAQLEKSRLLSDRFSAERPKGSFSTLEIQRTEQGDSAMYLCASRPGSGNYNEQFFGPGTRLTVL.

The chain has TRBV11-2 and TRBJ2-7; 7 bases are a match to TRBD2. In germline, CDR1 is SGHAT, CDR2 FQNNGV. Germline trimming cut 4 bases from V and 2 bases from J; bases unmatched to any gene: 8. The CDR3 loop spans 15 amino acids. CDR3 DNA sequence: TGTGCCAGCAGCTCGATAGCGGGCCGCGCCTACGAGCAGTACTTC. Protein product: CASSSIAGRAYEQYF.

Only one count was recorded for this clone. This chain joins TRBV15 and TRBJ1-1; no clear D gene. Trimming took off 5 bases at V and 2 bases at J, with 9 bases between the two ends. This CDR3 is built from 13 residues. The germline CDR1 and CDR2 sequences are LNHNV and YYDKDF (reference sequence). The CDR3 reads CATSVRDNTEAFF. The CDR3 DNA sequence: TGTGCCACCAGCGTCAGAGACAACACTGAAGCTTTCTTT.

Comments on this clone: Other nucleotide sequences in the sample specify the same CDR3. The V call is TRBV5-1, the J call TRBJ2-3; D assignment may be TRBD1 or TRBD2 (5 bases each). This CDR3 region has 14 residues. The ends were cut back, 4 bases at V and 3 bases at J, with 12 bases in the middle. Germline V gene sequence: CDR1 SGHRS, CDR2 YFSETQ. In DNA form, the CDR3 reads TGCGCCAGCAGCCTCGGGACGGCGACAGATACGCAGTATTTT. Its translation is CASSLGTATDTQYF.

This chain links TRBV7-9 with TRBJ1-4; 8 bases are shared with TRBD1. The germline CDR1 and CDR2 sequences are SEHNR and FQNEAQ (reference sequence). Unmatched junction bases numbered 6, after V lost 4 bases and J lost 5 bases. The CDR3 is made up of 15 amino acids. This chain's CDR3 is CASSSGTGTNEKLFF. In DNA form, the CDR3 reads TGTGCCAGCAGCTCGGGGACAGGCACCAATGAAAAACTGTTTTTT. The entire variable domain, with the rest obtained from reference TRBV7-9 and TRBJ1-4, is as follows: DTGVSQNPRHKITKRGQNVTFRCDPISEHNRLYWYRQTLGQGPEFLTYFQNEAQLEKSRLLSDRFSAERPKGSFSTLEIQRTEQGDSAMYLCASSSGTGTNEKLFFGSGTQLSVL.

The chain recombines TRBV25-1 with TRBJ2-2, with 7 nucleotides matching TRBD1. Germline trimming cut 5 bases from V and 3 bases from J; bases unmatched to any gene: 6. Germline V gene sequence: CDR1 MGHDK, CDR2 SYGVNS. CDR3 size: 15 residues. CDR3 protein: CASSKRGLDTGELFF. CDR3 nucleotides: TGTGCCAGCAGTAAAAGGGGGCTCGACACCGGGGAGCTGTTTTTT.

V usage is TRBV29-1 and J usage is TRBJ2-3; tentative D call: TRBD2 (7 bases). Germline V gene lookup returns CDR1 SQVTM and CDR2 ANQGSEA. Deletions cut 7 bases from V and 1 base from J, with 15 bases between. This CDR3 region has 14 residues. Here the CDR3 reads CSAGGEGGTDTQYF. Here the CDR3 DNA reads TGCAGCGCCGGTGGGGAGGGGGGCACAGATACGCAGTATTTT.

The chain combines TRBV28 with TRBJ1-5, with D uncertain. Germline-derived CDR1 and CDR2 are MDHEN and SYDVKM. V was pared by 3 bases and J by 6 bases, with 9 bases between. The CDR3 runs to 13 residues. CDR3 protein: CASSFRSIQPQHF. The CDR3 coding sequence is TGTGCCAGCAGTTTCCGCAGTATTCAGCCCCAGCATTTT. The complete variable domain, with remaining parts taken from reference TRBV28 and TRBJ1-5, reads DVKVTQSSRYLVKRTGEKVFLECVQDMDHENMFWYRQDPGLGLRLIYFSYDVKMKEKGDIPEGYSVSREKKERFSLILESASTNQTSMYLCASSFRSIQPQHFGDGTRLSIL.